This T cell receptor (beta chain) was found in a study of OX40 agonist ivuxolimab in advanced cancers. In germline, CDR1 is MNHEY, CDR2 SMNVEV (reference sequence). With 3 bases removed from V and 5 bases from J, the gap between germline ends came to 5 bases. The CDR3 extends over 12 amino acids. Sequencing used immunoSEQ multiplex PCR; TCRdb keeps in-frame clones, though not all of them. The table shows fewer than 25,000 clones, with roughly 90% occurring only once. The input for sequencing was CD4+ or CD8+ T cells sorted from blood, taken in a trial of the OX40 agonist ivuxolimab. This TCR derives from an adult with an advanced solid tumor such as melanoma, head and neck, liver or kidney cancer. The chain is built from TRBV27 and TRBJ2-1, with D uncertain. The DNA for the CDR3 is TGTGCCAGCAGTTTTGGTCACAATGAGCAGTTCTTC. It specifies CASSFGHNEQFF.